This T cell receptor (beta chain) is drawn from a study of blood T cell repertoires in COVID-19. Across the study: T cells, B-cell-depleted T cells, or PBMCs provided the cDNA or gDNA that served as material.

Sequencing was performed with immunoSEQ multiplex PCR; in TCRdb, only in-frame clones are kept and a portion is missing. The sample has fewer than 350,000 clones; around 90% are singletons. This CDR3 has 18 amino acids. Germline V gives CDR1 LGHNA, CDR2 YSLEER. Losses at the gene ends were 3 bases for V and 5 bases for J; bases not matched to a gene: 19. The chain combines TRBV4-3 with TRBJ2-7; 7 bases align to TRBD1. Sequenced input: PBMCs or T cells enriched from blood (not recorded which). The receptor was isolated from a woman aged 40 to 55 with acute COVID-19. CDR3: CASSHDIGGTGSQDEQYF. In DNA, the CDR3 is TGCGCCAGCAGCCACGACATAGGGGGCACAGGATCTCAGGACGAGCAGTACTTC.